This entry concerns a single TCR beta chain. V was pared by 5 bases and J by 3 bases, with 8 bases of the junction left unmatched. The length of the CDR3 is 15 residues. The germline V gene encodes CDR1 DFQATT and CDR2 SNEGSKA (reference sequence). This entry belongs to a study of blood T cells in healthy people across ages. Next came a second PCR, run for roughly 6 to 11 cycles, which used a sample-barcoded 5' primer along with a J-beta primer mix. Each cDNA molecule was tagged by a template-switch adaptor with 12 random nucleotides. TCRdb ran MiXCR on the 5' RACE reads and lists one entry per CDR3 protein. This sample has roughly 1,100,000 distinct CDR3 sequences; 25% occur once, and the top ten carry about 0.8%. These data were also reused for a study on T cells of mothers and their children.

The chain couples TRBV20-1 to TRBJ2-1, with 9 nucleotides matching TRBD1. The source material was blood. This TCR was sampled from a girl under 10 years old in good health. The CDR3 DNA follows: TGCAGTGCTGGGCAAGGACAGGGGTTCTACAATGAGCAGTTCTTC. Amino acids: CSAGQGQGFYNEQFF.